Below are 6 T cell receptor beta chains sequenced from a single sample in a study of T-cell memory formation after mild COVID-19. In TCRdb, the 5' RACE reads were re-called with MiXCR into one record per CDR3 protein. The table records roughly 580,000 distinct CDR3 sequences, 18% of them present only once. The specimen was PBMCs or a T cell subset sorted from them (not recorded which). The receptors stem from an adult woman who had mild COVID-19 (a few samples of this study predate the infection). Cell type and time point are not known.

The chain is built from TRBV2 and TRBJ1-2; no reliable D call. The CDR3 runs 14 residues. Trimming removed 4 bases at V and 0 bases at J, with 9 bases between. Germline V lookup: CDR1 SNHLY, CDR2 FYNNEI. In DNA, the CDR3 is TGTGCCAGCAGTGGCAGGATTACTAACTATGGCTACACCTTC. It yields the protein CASSGRITNYGYTF.

There are a few counts of this clonotype. This rearrangement joins TRBV6-5 to TRBJ1-1; 7 positions agree with TRBD1. Trimming took 6 bases from V and 3 from J; bases not matched to a gene: 7. There are 14 residues in the CDR3. Germline CDR1 and CDR2: MNHEY and SVGAGI. The CDR3 DNA reads TGTGCCAGCAGGCTAAATACAGGGGACACTGAAGCTTTCTTT. Protein: CASRLNTGDTEAFF.

In its sample, this clonotype was seen once. The rearrangement uses TRBV30 and TRBJ1-1; no definite D call. The CDR3 is made up of 13 amino acids. Germline V gene lookup returns CDR1 GTSNPN and CDR2 SVGIG (reference sequence). The ends were cut back, 0 bases at V and 4 bases at J, with 9 bases in the middle. The CDR3 nucleotides read TGTGCCTGGAGTGTGACCCAACGCACTGAAGCTTTCTTT. It yields the protein CAWSVTQRTEAFF.

The genes are TRBV20-1 and TRBJ1-4; D might be TRBD1 (5 bases). CDR3 length equals 14 residues. CDR1 DFQATT and CDR2 SNEGSKA come from the germline V gene (reference sequence). Trimming cost V 6 bases and J 7 bases, with 18 bases left between them. CDR3 sequence: CSARTGGGSEKLFF. The CDR3 nucleotides read TGCAGTGCCAGGACGGGGGGTGGTAGTGAAAAACTGTTTTTT.

This chain joins TRBV30 and TRBJ2-7; D may correspond to TRBD1 or TRBD2 (5 bases each). The germline gives CDR1 GTSNPN, CDR2 SVGIG (reference sequence). The CDR3 extends over 13 amino acids. Trimming shortened V by 1 base and J by 2 bases, and 9 bases separated the two germline ends. CDR3 nucleotide sequence: TGTGCCTGGAGTGGGTTGGGGGCCTACGAGCAGTACTTC. This translates into CAWSGLGAYEQYF.

This clonotype was counted between two and nine times. This chain joins TRBV6-2 or TRBV6-3 and TRBJ2-1, with 13 bases lining up with TRBD2. This CDR3 has 16 residues. CDR1 and CDR2 (germline): MNHEY, SVGEGT. Losses at the gene ends were 4 bases for V and 5 bases for J; bases not matched to a gene: 5. DNA for the CDR3: TGTGCCAGCAGTTGGGGGACTAGCGGGACAAACAATGAGCAGTTCTTC. It is translated as CASSWGTSGTNNEQFF.